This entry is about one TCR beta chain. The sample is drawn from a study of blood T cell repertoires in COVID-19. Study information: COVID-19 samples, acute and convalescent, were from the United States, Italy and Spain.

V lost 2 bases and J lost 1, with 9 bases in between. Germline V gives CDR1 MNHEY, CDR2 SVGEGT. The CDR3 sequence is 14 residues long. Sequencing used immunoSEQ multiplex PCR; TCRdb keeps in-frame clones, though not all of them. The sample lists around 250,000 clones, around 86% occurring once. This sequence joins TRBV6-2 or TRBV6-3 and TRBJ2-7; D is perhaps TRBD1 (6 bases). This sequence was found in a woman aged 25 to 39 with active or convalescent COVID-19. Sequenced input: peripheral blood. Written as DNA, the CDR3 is TGTGCCAGCAGTTACGCAGGGGCGTCCTACGAGCAGTACTTC. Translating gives CASSYAGASYEQYF.